This is a list of T cell receptor beta chains from one sample in a study of Ad26.COV2.S vaccination and SARS-CoV-2 variants. Assay: immunoSEQ multiplex PCR; the TCRdb copy retains only in-frame clones and omits some. The table lists over 450,000 clones, 80% to 90% of them singletons. The source was peripheral blood, collected in a trial of Ad26.COV2.S vaccine versus placebo. All receptors come from a person aged 18-65 years who received the Ad26.COV2.S COVID-19 vaccine or a placebo. Each CDR3 is given without its conserved first and last residue. The order of the fields is V gene, CDR3 length, D gene, J gene, CDR3 protein. The D gene is left open where the match is weak.

V: TRBV5-6
length: 14
D: TRBD1
J: TRBJ1-6
CDR3: ASSSVSGQRYSPLH

V: TRBV2
length: 9
D: NA
J: TRBJ2-7
CDR3: ASRTIHEQY

V: TRBV10-3
length: 12
D: TRBD1
J: TRBJ1-1
CDR3: AISEGGQGQEAF

V: TRBV6-5
length: 13
D: NA
J: TRBJ1-2
CDR3: ASSYLLEGGSGYT

V: TRBV6-1
length: 11
D: TRBD1
J: TRBJ1-1
CDR3: ASSEFRGRIAF

V: TRBV5-6
length: 13
D: NA
J: TRBJ1-4
CDR3: ASRPRGTTNEKLF

V: TRBV29-1
length: 10
D: NA
J: TRBJ1-2
CDR3: SVAGPAWGYT

V: TRBV5-1
length: 9
D: NA
J: TRBJ2-5
CDR3: ASVREETQY

V: TRBV2
length: 13
D: TRBD1
J: TRBJ2-7
CDR3: ASSEATGEAYEQY

V: TRBV15
length: 12
D: NA
J: TRBJ2-3
CDR3: ATSPTGSTDTQY

V: TRBV7-8
length: 11
D: NA
J: TRBJ1-5
CDR3: ASSLVRAQPQH

V: TRBV19
length: 14
D: TRBD1
J: TRBJ1-4
CDR3: ASSIGRGTANEKLF

V: TRBV24-1
length: 14
D: NA
J: TRBJ2-5
CDR3: ATSDLNQEKQETQY